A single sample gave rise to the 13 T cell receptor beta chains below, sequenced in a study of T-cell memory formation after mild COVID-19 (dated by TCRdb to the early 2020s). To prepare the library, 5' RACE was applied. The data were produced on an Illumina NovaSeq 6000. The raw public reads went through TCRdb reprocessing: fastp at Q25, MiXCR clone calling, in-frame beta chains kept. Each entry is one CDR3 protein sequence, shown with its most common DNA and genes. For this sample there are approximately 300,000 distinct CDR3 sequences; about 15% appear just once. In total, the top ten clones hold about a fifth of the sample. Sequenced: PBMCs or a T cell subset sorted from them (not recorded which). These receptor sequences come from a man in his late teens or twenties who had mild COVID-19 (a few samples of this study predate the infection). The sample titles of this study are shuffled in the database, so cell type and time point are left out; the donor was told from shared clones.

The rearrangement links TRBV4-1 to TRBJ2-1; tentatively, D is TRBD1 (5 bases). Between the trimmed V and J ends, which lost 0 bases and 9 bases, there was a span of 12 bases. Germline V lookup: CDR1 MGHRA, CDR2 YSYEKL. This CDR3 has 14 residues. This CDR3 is CASSQDQGWGEQFF. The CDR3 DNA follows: TGCGCCAGCAGCCAAGATCAGGGCTGGGGTGAGCAGTTCTTC.

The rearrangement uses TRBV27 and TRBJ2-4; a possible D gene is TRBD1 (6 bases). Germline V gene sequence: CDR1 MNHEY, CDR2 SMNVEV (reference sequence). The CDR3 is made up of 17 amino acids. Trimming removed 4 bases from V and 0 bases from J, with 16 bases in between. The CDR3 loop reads CASSSSTGPLAKNIQYF. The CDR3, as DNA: TGTGCCAGCAGTTCATCGACAGGACCTCTAGCCAAAAACATTCAGTACTTC.

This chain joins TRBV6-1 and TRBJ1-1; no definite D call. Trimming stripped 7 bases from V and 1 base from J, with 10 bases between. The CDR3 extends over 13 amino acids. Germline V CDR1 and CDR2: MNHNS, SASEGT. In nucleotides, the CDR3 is TGTGCCAGCACCCTATCGTGGAACACTGAAGCTTTCTTT. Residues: CASTLSWNTEAFF.

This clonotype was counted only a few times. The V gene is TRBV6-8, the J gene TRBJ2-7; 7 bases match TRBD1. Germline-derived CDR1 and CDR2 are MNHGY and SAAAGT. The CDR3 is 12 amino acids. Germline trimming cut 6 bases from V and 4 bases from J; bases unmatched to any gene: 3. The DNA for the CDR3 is TGTGCCAGCAGCGCCAGGGGGTACGAGCAGTACGTC. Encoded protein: CASSARGYEQYV.

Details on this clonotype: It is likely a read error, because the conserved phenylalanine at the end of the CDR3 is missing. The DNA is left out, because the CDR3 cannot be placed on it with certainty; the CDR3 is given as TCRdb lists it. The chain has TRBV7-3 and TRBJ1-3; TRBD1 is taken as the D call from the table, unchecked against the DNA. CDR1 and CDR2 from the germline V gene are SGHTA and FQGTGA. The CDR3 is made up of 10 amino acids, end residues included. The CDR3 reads CASSPTPPRD.

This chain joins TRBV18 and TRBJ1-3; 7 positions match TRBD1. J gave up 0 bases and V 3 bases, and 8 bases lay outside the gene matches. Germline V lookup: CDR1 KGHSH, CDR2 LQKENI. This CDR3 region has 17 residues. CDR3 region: CASSPGPTGNSGNTIYF. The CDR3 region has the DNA TGTGCCAGCTCACCCGGGCCGACAGGGAACTCTGGAAACACCATATATTTT. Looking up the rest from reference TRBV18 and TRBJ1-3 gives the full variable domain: NAGVMQNPRHLVRRRGQEARLRCSPMKGHSHVYWYRQLPEEGLKFMVYLQKENIIDESGMPKERFSAEFPKEGPSILRIQQVVRGDSAAYFCASSPGPTGNSGNTIYFGEGSWLTVV.

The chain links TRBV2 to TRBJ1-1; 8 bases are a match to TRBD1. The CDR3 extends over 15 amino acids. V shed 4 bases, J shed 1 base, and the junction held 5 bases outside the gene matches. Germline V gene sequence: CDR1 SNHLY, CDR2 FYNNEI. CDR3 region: CASSGVGQGNTEAFF. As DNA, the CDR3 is TGTGCCAGCAGTGGGGTCGGACAGGGGAACACTGAAGCTTTCTTT.

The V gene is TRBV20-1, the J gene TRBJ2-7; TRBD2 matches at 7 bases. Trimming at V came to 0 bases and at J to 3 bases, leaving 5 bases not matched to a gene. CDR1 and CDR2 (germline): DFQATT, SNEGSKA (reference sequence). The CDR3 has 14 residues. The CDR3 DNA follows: TGCAGTGCTAGAGATCCGGGGGGAAGCTACGAGCAGTACGTC. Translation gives CSARDPGGSYEQYV.

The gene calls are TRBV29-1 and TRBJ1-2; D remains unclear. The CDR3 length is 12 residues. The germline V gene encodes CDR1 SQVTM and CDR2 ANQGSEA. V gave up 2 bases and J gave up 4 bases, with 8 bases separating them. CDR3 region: CSVEQNIYGYTF. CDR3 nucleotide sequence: TGCAGCGTTGAACAGAACATCTATGGCTACACCTTC.

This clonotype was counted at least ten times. CDR3 in DNA: TGTGCCAGCAGCAGAGCCGGGGCGCAGGATGAAAAACTGTTTTTT. This encodes CASSRAGAQDEKLFF. The chain uses TRBV6-5 and TRBJ1-4; TRBD1 is a possible D gene (5 bases). Looked up from germline, CDR1 is MNHEY and CDR2 is SVGAGI. The CDR3 totals 15 residues. Trimming left V 6 bases short and J 6 bases short, with 17 bases between.

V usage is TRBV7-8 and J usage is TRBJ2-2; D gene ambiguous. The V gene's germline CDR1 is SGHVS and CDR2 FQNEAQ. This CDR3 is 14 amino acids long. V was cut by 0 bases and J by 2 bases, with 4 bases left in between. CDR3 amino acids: CASSLALNTGELFF. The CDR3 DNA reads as TGTGCCAGCAGCTTAGCACTCAACACCGGGGAGCTGTTTTTT.

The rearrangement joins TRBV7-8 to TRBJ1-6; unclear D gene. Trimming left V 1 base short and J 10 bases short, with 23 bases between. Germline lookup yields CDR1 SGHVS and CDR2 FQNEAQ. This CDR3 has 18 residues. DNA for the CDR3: TGTGCCAGCAGCTTAGGCTTGGCCTCGACCTGGGGAGGGTCACCCCTCCACTTT. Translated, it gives CASSLGLASTWGGSPLHF.

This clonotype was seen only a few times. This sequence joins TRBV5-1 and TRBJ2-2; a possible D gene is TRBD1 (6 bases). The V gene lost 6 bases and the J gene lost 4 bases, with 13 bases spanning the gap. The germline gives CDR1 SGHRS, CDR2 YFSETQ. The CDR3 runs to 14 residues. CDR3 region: CASNEGGGTGELFF. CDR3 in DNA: TGCGCCAGCAATGAAGGGGGTGGCACCGGGGAGCTGTTTTTT.